This TCR beta chain is from a study of sequential checkpoint blockade in melanoma. Turning to the study itself: First-line arms were nivolumab then ipilimumab, or the reverse, randomized 1:1. Each arm's sequence ended with maintenance nivolumab.

As to treatment: randomized to nivolumab then ipilimumab (arm A) or the reverse (arm B). Live CD3+CD8+ CD19− CD56− cells were sorted from PBMCs. CDR3 length: 15 amino acids. CDR1 and CDR2 (germline): MNHNY, SVGAGI (reference sequence). Trimming cost V 5 bases and J 4 bases; bases outside gene matches: 7. Assay: immunoSEQ multiplex PCR; the TCRdb copy retains only in-frame clones and omits some. The sample has 35,000 to 40,000 clones, 86% seen once. The rearrangement links TRBV6-6 to TRBJ2-1, with 8 bases matching TRBD2. Source: CD8+ T cells sorted from blood (inferred from file names), taken from a patient given nivolumab and ipilimumab in sequence. This sequence was found in a human donor with melanoma. CDR3 nucleotides: TGTGCCAGCAGTATTAGCGGGGACACTTACAATGAGCAGTTCTTC. Translation gives CASSISGDTYNEQFF.